A selection of T cell receptor beta chains follows, all from one sample in a study of PD-1 blockade in classical Hodgkin lymphoma. Sequencing was performed with immunoSEQ multiplex PCR; in TCRdb, only in-frame clones are kept and a portion is missing. The sample contains about 9,200 clones, around nine tenths of which appear only once. The sample here was peripheral blood mononuclear cells (PBMCs), taken before the fourth cycle of nivolumab. The receptors derive from a human donor with classical Hodgkin lymphoma. Each CDR3 is given with its conserved first and last residue. Each record gives: CDR3 DNA, CDR3 protein, D gene, V gene, J gene, clone size. D genes are given only for firm matches. Clone size is given for some rows only: seen once, a few or many times, or a class if the clone is expanded.

CDR3nt: TGCGCCAGCAGCACACAGGGGGCCACTGAAGCTTTCTTT; CDR3aa: CASSTQGATEAFF; d_gene: TRBD1; v_gene: TRBV5-1; j_gene: TRBJ1-1; abundance: -
CDR3nt: TGCGCCAGCAGTGATGGGAGCGACGAGCAGTACTTC; CDR3aa: CASSDGSDEQYF; d_gene: -; v_gene: TRBV10-1; j_gene: TRBJ2-7; abundance: -
CDR3nt: TGTGCCTGGAGTAGATCTCGGCGGGAGGGAAACATTCAGTACTTC; CDR3aa: CAWSRSRREGNIQYF; d_gene: TRBD2; v_gene: TRBV30; j_gene: TRBJ2-4; abundance: -
CDR3nt: TGTGCCAGCAGCCCCCGTTCGACAGGGGGCTTGAGGGCCTACGAGCAGTACTTC; CDR3aa: CASSPRSTGGLRAYEQYF; d_gene: TRBD1; v_gene: TRBV5-5; j_gene: TRBJ2-7; abundance: -
CDR3nt: TGCAGCGCCTCGGGTGGTCTCAACTATGGCTACACCTTC; CDR3aa: CSASGGLNYGYTF; d_gene: -; v_gene: TRBV29-1; j_gene: TRBJ1-2; abundance: -
CDR3nt: TGCGCCAGCAGTGAGGCAGGGGGCCACAATCAGCCCCAGCATTTT; CDR3aa: CASSEAGGHNQPQHF; d_gene: TRBD1; v_gene: TRBV10-2; j_gene: TRBJ1-5; abundance: -
CDR3nt: TGTGCCAGCAGCGCTCGGGACGGCGATAACTATGGCTACACCTTC; CDR3aa: CASSARDGDNYGYTF; d_gene: -; v_gene: TRBV9; j_gene: TRBJ1-2; abundance: -
CDR3nt: TGTGCCAGCTCACCACTTGAAGGTCCGGGTTCCTTC; CDR3aa: CASSPLEGPGSF; d_gene: -; v_gene: TRBV18; j_gene: TRBJ1-2; abundance: -
CDR3nt: TGTGCCAGCGACCCGGGAAACCTCTACGAGCAGTACTTC; CDR3aa: CASDPGNLYEQYF; d_gene: -; v_gene: TRBV28; j_gene: TRBJ2-7; abundance: -
CDR3nt: TGTGCCAGCAGTTTCGGACAGAACCAAGAGACCCAGTACTTC; CDR3aa: CASSFGQNQETQYF; d_gene: -; v_gene: TRBV10-3; j_gene: TRBJ2-5; abundance: -
CDR3nt: TGTGCCAGCAGTGAAGCTGGGACAGGGTCCTACGAGCAGTACTTC; CDR3aa: CASSEAGTGSYEQYF; d_gene: TRBD1; v_gene: TRBV6-1; j_gene: TRBJ2-7; abundance: -
CDR3nt: TGTGCCAGCAGCAGGCAGGTGGAAGAGACCCAGTACTTC; CDR3aa: CASSRQVEETQYF; d_gene: -; v_gene: TRBV27; j_gene: TRBJ2-5; abundance: -
CDR3nt: TGTGCCAGCAGTGAAGCACGGAACACTGAAGCTTTCTTT; CDR3aa: CASSEARNTEAFF; d_gene: -; v_gene: TRBV6-1; j_gene: TRBJ1-1; abundance: -
CDR3nt: TGTGCCAGCAGCTTCTCGGCGGTTAACTATGGCTACACCTTC; CDR3aa: CASSFSAVNYGYTF; d_gene: -; v_gene: TRBV7-8; j_gene: TRBJ1-2; abundance: -
CDR3nt: TGTGCCAGCAGCTCCAAGGAGCGGAACTATGGCTACACCTTC; CDR3aa: CASSSKERNYGYTF; d_gene: -; v_gene: TRBV7-9; j_gene: TRBJ1-2; abundance: -
CDR3nt: TGCGCCAGCAGCCACACGGACAGGGGCGGCCAGCCCCAGCATTTT; CDR3aa: CASSHTDRGGQPQHF; d_gene: TRBD1; v_gene: TRBV4-1; j_gene: TRBJ1-5; abundance: -
CDR3nt: TGTGCCAGCAGTAAAACCGGGACAGGGGGCAACATTCAGTACTTC; CDR3aa: CASSKTGTGGNIQYF; d_gene: TRBD1; v_gene: TRBV2; j_gene: TRBJ2-4; abundance: once
CDR3nt: TGTGCCAGCAGCTTGGGTCCTAGCGGGGTCCTGGGGCAGTACTTC; CDR3aa: CASSLGPSGVLGQYF; d_gene: TRBD2; v_gene: TRBV5-4; j_gene: TRBJ2-7; abundance: -
CDR3nt: TGTGCCAGCAGCATCTCGGGACTAACGGAGACCCAGTACTTC; CDR3aa: CASSISGLTETQYF; d_gene: TRBD2; v_gene: TRBV7-9; j_gene: TRBJ2-5; abundance: -
CDR3nt: TGTGCCATCAGGCCGGGACAGGGGCGAGTGGATACGCAGTATTTT; CDR3aa: CAIRPGQGRVDTQYF; d_gene: TRBD1; v_gene: TRBV10-3; j_gene: TRBJ2-3; abundance: -
CDR3nt: TGTGCCAGCAGTTTGAGCGGGAACCCCTACAATGAGCAGTTCTTC; CDR3aa: CASSLSGNPYNEQFF; d_gene: TRBD2; v_gene: TRBV28; j_gene: TRBJ2-1; abundance: -
CDR3nt: TGTGCCAGCAGCGGAGATCGAGCGGGAGCCGTTTACGAGCAGTACTTC; CDR3aa: CASSGDRAGAVYEQYF; d_gene: TRBD2; v_gene: TRBV5-4; j_gene: TRBJ2-7; abundance: -
CDR3nt: TGTGCCAGCAGACTGGCGGTTCAGGATGGCTACACCTTC; CDR3aa: CASRLAVQDGYTF; d_gene: -; v_gene: TRBV7-2; j_gene: TRBJ1-2; abundance: once
CDR3nt: TGTGCCAGCAGCGTAGAGCCGGGTATGGACACTGAAGCTTTCTTT; CDR3aa: CASSVEPGMDTEAFF; d_gene: -; v_gene: TRBV9; j_gene: TRBJ1-1; abundance: -
CDR3nt: TGTGCCAGCAGTCTCGGGGCCCCCCGTGAGACCCAGTACTTC; CDR3aa: CASSLGAPRETQYF; d_gene: -; v_gene: TRBV6-6; j_gene: TRBJ2-5; abundance: -
CDR3nt: TGTGCCAGTAGTTATACTTACACAGATACGCAGTATTTT; CDR3aa: CASSYTYTDTQYF; d_gene: -; v_gene: TRBV19; j_gene: TRBJ2-3; abundance: -
CDR3nt: TGTGCCAGTAGTATAGGGCTAGCGGGAGGTATATATGAGCAGTTCTTC; CDR3aa: CASSIGLAGGIYEQFF; d_gene: TRBD2; v_gene: TRBV19; j_gene: TRBJ2-1; abundance: -
CDR3nt: TGCGCCAGCAGCCAGACAGGGGGCGCGGGCGGGGAGCTGTTTTTT; CDR3aa: CASSQTGGAGGELFF; d_gene: TRBD1; v_gene: TRBV4-1; j_gene: TRBJ2-2; abundance: once
CDR3nt: TGTGCCTCGGACCTGGGAGGGCGGTATGGCTACACCTTC; CDR3aa: CASDLGGRYGYTF; d_gene: -; v_gene: TRBV30; j_gene: TRBJ1-2; abundance: -
CDR3nt: TGTGCCAGCAGTGAAGGGACATCCAGAGGTTGGGAGACCCAGTACTTC; CDR3aa: CASSEGTSRGWETQYF; d_gene: -; v_gene: TRBV6-1; j_gene: TRBJ2-5; abundance: -
CDR3nt: TGCGCCAGCAGCTTCCGGGACATTGGACAGTCAGATACGCAGTATTTT; CDR3aa: CASSFRDIGQSDTQYF; d_gene: -; v_gene: TRBV5-1; j_gene: TRBJ2-3; abundance: few
CDR3nt: TGTGCCAGCAGCTCTTACCTGGGGGCTAACTACTACGAGCAGTACTTC; CDR3aa: CASSSYLGANYYEQYF; d_gene: -; v_gene: TRBV7-2; j_gene: TRBJ2-7; abundance: -
CDR3nt: TGTGCCATCAGTGAGTCGTTTCGGGAACGGAACACTGAAGCTTTCTTT; CDR3aa: CAISESFRERNTEAFF; d_gene: -; v_gene: TRBV10-3; j_gene: TRBJ1-1; abundance: -
CDR3nt: TGTGCCAGCACTCAACTACAGGGGGCAAGGGGGGGCTACACCTTC; CDR3aa: CASTQLQGARGGYTF; d_gene: TRBD1; v_gene: TRBV6-5; j_gene: TRBJ1-2; abundance: once
CDR3nt: TGTGCCAGCAGTTACACGGACGGGGCCTACGAGCAGTACTTC; CDR3aa: CASSYTDGAYEQYF; d_gene: -; v_gene: TRBV6-6; j_gene: TRBJ2-7; abundance: -
CDR3nt: TGTGCCAGTAGTACCACGGGGGGAGCCAAAAACATTCAGTACTTC; CDR3aa: CASSTTGGAKNIQYF; d_gene: TRBD2; v_gene: TRBV19; j_gene: TRBJ2-4; abundance: once
CDR3nt: TGCGCCAGCAGCCAAGATCGGGAAGTTGGAACAGGGGGCCCCGGGGAGCTGTTTTTT; CDR3aa: CASSQDREVGTGGPGELFF; d_gene: TRBD1; v_gene: TRBV4-3; j_gene: TRBJ2-2; abundance: -
CDR3nt: TGTGCCAGCTCACGGACCCGATTCACAGATACGCAGTATTTT; CDR3aa: CASSRTRFTDTQYF; d_gene: -; v_gene: TRBV18; j_gene: TRBJ2-3; abundance: -
CDR3nt: TGCGCCAGCAGCCCCCGCCGGAGGGAGGATAATGAGCAGTTCTTC; CDR3aa: CASSPRRREDNEQFF; d_gene: -; v_gene: TRBV5-1; j_gene: TRBJ2-1; abundance: -
CDR3nt: TGTGCCAGCAGCTCCTCCGCGGAAGAAGTGAGTGCGCAGTATTTT; CDR3aa: CASSSSAEEVSAQYF; d_gene: -; v_gene: TRBV7-3; j_gene: TRBJ2-3; abundance: -
CDR3nt: TGTGCCACCAGCAGGAGCAGACTAGCGGTGTACGAGCAGTACTTC; CDR3aa: CATSRSRLAVYEQYF; d_gene: TRBD2; v_gene: TRBV15; j_gene: TRBJ2-7; abundance: once
CDR3nt: TGTGCCAGCAGCCCCATCGGGGCTAGCGGGAGGACCCCCACAGATACGCAGTATTTT; CDR3aa: CASSPIGASGRTPTDTQYF; d_gene: TRBD2; v_gene: TRBV7-8; j_gene: TRBJ2-3; abundance: once
CDR3nt: TGTGCCAGCTCCCGTCGGGACTATGAGCAGTTCTTC; CDR3aa: CASSRRDYEQFF; d_gene: -; v_gene: TRBV18; j_gene: TRBJ2-1; abundance: -
CDR3nt: TGTGCCAGCAAGGCAGACATGCTCAGTGGAAACACCATATATTTT; CDR3aa: CASKADMLSGNTIYF; d_gene: -; v_gene: TRBV2; j_gene: TRBJ1-3; abundance: -
CDR3nt: TGTGCCAGCAGTTTAGGGGACAGTCTGGGGCCCTACGAGCAGTACTTC; CDR3aa: CASSLGDSLGPYEQYF; d_gene: TRBD1; v_gene: TRBV27; j_gene: TRBJ2-7; abundance: -
CDR3nt: TGTGCCAGCAGCACATCACAGGGGAGTGAGCAGTTCTTC; CDR3aa: CASSTSQGSEQFF; d_gene: TRBD1; v_gene: TRBV7-7; j_gene: TRBJ2-1; abundance: -
CDR3nt: TGTGCCAGCAGCTTGGGCAGGACTAGCGGGAGTTCTAAGTACTTC; CDR3aa: CASSLGRTSGSSKYF; d_gene: TRBD2; v_gene: TRBV11-2; j_gene: TRBJ2-7; abundance: -
CDR3nt: TGCGCCAGCAGCCCCTCGAAGCGATACTCCTACAATGAGCAGTTCTTC; CDR3aa: CASSPSKRYSYNEQFF; d_gene: -; v_gene: TRBV5-1; j_gene: TRBJ2-1; abundance: -
CDR3nt: TGTGCCAGCAGTTTAGGGACTAGCGGGTACAATGAGCAGTTCTTC; CDR3aa: CASSLGTSGYNEQFF; d_gene: TRBD2; v_gene: TRBV28; j_gene: TRBJ2-1; abundance: -
CDR3nt: TGTGCCAGCAGCCCCACAGGACTAGCGGGAGTCGGAACCGGGGAGCTGTTTTTT; CDR3aa: CASSPTGLAGVGTGELFF; d_gene: TRBD2; v_gene: TRBV7-9; j_gene: TRBJ2-2; abundance: once
CDR3nt: TGTGCCAGCTCACCGGTAGCGGGTACGAACACCGGGGAGCTGTTTTTT; CDR3aa: CASSPVAGTNTGELFF; d_gene: TRBD2; v_gene: TRBV18; j_gene: TRBJ2-2; abundance: -
CDR3nt: TGTGCCAGCGAGGACGGTTTCAATCAGCCCCAGCATTTT; CDR3aa: CASEDGFNQPQHF; d_gene: -; v_gene: TRBV19; j_gene: TRBJ1-5; abundance: -